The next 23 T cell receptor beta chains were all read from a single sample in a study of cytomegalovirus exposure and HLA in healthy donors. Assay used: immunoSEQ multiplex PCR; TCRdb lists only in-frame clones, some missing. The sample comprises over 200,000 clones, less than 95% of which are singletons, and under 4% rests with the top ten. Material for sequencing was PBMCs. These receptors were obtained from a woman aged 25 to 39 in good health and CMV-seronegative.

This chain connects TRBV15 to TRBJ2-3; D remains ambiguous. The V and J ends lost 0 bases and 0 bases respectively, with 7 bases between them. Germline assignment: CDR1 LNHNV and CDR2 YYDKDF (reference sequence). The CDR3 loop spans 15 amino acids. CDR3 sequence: CATSRDIGSTDTQYF. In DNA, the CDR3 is TGTGCCACCAGCAGAGATATAGGGAGCACAGATACGCAGTATTTT.

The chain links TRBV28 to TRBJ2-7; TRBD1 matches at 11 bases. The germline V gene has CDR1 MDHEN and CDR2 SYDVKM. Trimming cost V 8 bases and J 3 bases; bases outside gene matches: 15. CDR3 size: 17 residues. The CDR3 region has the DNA TGTGCCAGCGCCCAGCCGGGACAGGGGGTCTCCCTCTACGAGCAGTACTTC. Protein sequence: CASAQPGQGVSLYEQYF.

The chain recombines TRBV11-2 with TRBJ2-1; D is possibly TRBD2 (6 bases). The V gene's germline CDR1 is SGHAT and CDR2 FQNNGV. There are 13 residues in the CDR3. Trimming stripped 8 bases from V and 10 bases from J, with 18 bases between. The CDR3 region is CASGGDYSGEQFF. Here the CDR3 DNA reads TGTGCCAGCGGCGGTGATTATAGCGGAGAGCAGTTCTTC.

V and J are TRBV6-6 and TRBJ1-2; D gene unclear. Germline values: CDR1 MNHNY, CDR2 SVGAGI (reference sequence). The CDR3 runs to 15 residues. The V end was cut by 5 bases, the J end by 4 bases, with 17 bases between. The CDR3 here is CASSPIRASLYGYTF. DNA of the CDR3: TGTGCCAGCAGTCCGATAAGGGCTTCACTCTATGGCTACACCTTC.

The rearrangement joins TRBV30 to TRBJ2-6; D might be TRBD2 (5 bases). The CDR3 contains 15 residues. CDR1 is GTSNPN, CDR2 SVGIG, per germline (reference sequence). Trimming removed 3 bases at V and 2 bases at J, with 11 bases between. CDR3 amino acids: CAWRRGRTGANVLTF. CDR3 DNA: TGTGCCTGGAGGAGAGGGCGGACTGGGGCCAACGTCCTGACTTTC.

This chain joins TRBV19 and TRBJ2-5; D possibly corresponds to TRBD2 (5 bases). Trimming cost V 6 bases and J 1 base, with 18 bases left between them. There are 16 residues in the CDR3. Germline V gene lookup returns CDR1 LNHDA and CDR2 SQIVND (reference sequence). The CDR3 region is CASSDTDAGVQETQYF. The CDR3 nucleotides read TGTGCCAGTAGCGATACAGATGCGGGCGTCCAAGAGACCCAGTACTTC.

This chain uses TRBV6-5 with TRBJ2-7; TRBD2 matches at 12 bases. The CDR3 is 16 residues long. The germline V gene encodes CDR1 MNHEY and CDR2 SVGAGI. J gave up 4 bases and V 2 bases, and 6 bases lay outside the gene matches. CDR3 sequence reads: CASSYGLAGGWYEQYF. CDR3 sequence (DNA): TGTGCCAGCAGTTACGGGCTAGCGGGAGGGTGGTACGAGCAGTACTTC.

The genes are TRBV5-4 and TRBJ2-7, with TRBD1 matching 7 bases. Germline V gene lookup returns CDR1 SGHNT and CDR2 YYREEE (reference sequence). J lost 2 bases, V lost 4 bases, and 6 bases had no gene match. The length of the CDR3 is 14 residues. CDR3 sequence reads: CASSGRDRPYEQYF. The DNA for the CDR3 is TGTGCCAGCAGCGGCCGGGACAGACCCTACGAGCAGTACTTC.

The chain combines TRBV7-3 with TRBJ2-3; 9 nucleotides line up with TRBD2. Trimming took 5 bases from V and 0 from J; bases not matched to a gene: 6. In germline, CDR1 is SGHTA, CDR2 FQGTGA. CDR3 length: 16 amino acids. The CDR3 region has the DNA TGTGCCAGCAGCCCCCGGACTAGCGTGAGCACAGATACGCAGTATTTT. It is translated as CASSPRTSVSTDTQYF.

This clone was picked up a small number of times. The CDR3 nucleotides are TGTGCCAGCAGTGATAGAAATGAGCAGTTCTTC. As protein: CASSDRNEQFF. The V gene is TRBV2, the J gene TRBJ2-1; D is unresolved. The CDR3 has 11 amino acids. Deletions cut 3 bases from V and 7 bases from J, with 4 bases between. Germline CDR1 is SNHLY and CDR2 is FYNNEI. Looking up the rest from reference TRBV2 and TRBJ2-1 gives the full variable domain: EPEVTQTPSHQVTQMGQEVILRCVPISNHLYFYWYRQILGQKVEFLVSFYNNEISEKSEIFDDQFSVERPDGSNFTLKIRSTKLEDSAMYFCASSDRNEQFFGPGTRLTVL.

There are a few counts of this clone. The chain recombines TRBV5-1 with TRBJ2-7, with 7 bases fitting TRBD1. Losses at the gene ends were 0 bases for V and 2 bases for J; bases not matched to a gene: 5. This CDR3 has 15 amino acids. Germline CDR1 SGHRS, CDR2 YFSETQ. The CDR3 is CASSLVGQGAYEQYF. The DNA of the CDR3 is TGCGCCAGCAGCTTGGTCGGGCAGGGGGCCTACGAGCAGTACTTC.

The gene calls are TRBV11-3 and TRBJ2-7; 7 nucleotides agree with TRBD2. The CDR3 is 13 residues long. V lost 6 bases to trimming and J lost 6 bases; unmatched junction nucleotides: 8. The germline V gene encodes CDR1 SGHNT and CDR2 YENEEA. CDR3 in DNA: TGTGCCAGCAGACCTGGGGGGGGTCCCGAGCAGTACTTC. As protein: CASRPGGGPEQYF.

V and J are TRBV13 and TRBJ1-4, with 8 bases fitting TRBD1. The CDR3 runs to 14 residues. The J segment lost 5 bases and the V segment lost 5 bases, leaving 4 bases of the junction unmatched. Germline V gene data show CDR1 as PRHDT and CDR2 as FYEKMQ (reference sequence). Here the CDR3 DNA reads TGTGCCAGCAGCCAGGACAGGGCAAATGAAAAACTGTTTTTT. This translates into CASSQDRANEKLFF.

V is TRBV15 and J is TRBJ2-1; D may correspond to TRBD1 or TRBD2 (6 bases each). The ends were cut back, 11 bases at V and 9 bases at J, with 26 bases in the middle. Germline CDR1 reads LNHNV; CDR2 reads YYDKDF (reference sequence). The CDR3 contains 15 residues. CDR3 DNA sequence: TGTGCCCTCTGTATATGGGACTCCAGGGGCCTTGAGCAGTTCTTC. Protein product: CALCIWDSRGLEQFF.

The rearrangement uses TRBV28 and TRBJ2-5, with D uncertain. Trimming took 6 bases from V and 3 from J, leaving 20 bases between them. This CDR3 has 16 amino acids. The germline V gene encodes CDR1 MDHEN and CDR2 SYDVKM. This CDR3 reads CASSVDLDGPKETQYF. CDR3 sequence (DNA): TGTGCCAGCAGCGTCGACCTTGACGGCCCTAAAGAGACCCAGTACTTC.

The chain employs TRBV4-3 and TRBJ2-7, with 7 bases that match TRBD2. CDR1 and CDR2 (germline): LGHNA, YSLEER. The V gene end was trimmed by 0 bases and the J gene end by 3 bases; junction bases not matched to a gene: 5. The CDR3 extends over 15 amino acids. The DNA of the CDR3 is TGCGCCAGCAGCCAAGAACCTAGCGGAATCTACGAGCAGTACTTC. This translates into CASSQEPSGIYEQYF.

This CDR3 reads CASSTGTRLAGEVNTDTQYF. The CDR3 coding sequence is TGTGCCAGCAGCACAGGGACGAGACTAGCGGGCGAGGTAAACACAGATACGCAGTATTTT. V gene TRBV11-3 combines with J gene TRBJ2-3, with TRBD2 identical over 10 bases. This CDR3 spans 20 amino acids. Germline assignment: CDR1 SGHNT and CDR2 YENEEA. After removal of 5 bases from V and 2 bases from J, the junction contained 19 bases not matched to a gene.

This chain's CDR3 is CASSDSGDSSTDTQYF. The CDR3 coding sequence is TGTGCCAGCAGTGACTCGGGGGACAGTAGCACAGATACGCAGTATTTT. J is TRBJ2-3 and V is TRBV6-4, with TRBD1 identical over 7 bases. V dropped 0 bases and J dropped 0; count of bases not matched to a gene: 3. The CDR3 consists of 16 residues. Per germline, CDR1 MRHNA and CDR2 SNTAGT.

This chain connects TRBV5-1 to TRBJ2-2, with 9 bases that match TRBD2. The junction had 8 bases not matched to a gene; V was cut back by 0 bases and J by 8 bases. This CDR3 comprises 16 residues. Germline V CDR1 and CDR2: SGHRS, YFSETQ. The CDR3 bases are TGCGCCAGCAGCTTGGCCCCTAGCGGGGTTTTAGGGGAGCTGTTTTTT. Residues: CASSLAPSGVLGELFF.

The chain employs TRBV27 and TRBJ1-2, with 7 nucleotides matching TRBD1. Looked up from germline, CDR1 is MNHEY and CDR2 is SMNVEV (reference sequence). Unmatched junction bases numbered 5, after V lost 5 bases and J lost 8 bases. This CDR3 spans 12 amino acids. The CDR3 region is CASSADRVGYTF. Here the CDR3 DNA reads TGTGCCAGCAGTGCCGACAGGGTCGGCTACACCTTC.

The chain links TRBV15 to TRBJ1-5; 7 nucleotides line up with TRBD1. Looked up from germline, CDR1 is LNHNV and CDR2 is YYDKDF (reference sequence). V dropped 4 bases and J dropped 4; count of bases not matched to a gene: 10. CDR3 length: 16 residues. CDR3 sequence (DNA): TGTGCCACCAGCAACCGGGACAGCCTTAGGAATCAGCCCCAGCATTTT. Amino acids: CATSNRDSLRNQPQHF. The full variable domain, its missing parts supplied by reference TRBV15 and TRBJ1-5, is DAMVIQNPRYQVTQFGKPVTLSCSQTLNHNVMYWYQQKSSQAPKLLFHYYDKDFNNEADTPDNFQSRRPNTSFCFLDIRSPGLGDTAMYLCATSNRDSLRNQPQHFGDGTRLSIL.

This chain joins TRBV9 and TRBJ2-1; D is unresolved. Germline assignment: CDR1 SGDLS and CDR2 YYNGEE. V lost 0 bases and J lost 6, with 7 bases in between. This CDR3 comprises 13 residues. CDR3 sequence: CASSVDGLNEQFF. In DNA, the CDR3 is TGTGCCAGCAGCGTAGACGGCCTCAATGAGCAGTTCTTC.

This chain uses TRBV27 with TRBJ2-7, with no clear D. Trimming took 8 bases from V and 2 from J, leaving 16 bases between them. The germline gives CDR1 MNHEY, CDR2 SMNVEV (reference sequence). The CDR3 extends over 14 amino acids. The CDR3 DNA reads TGTGCCAGCCGACCGCCGGGCGGACCCTACGAGCAGTACTTC. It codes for CASRPPGGPYEQYF.